This entry lists 17 T cell receptor beta chains sequenced from one sample in a study of PD-1 blockade in classical Hodgkin lymphoma. In every patient, relapse followed autologous stem cell transplantation, while exposure to brentuximab vedotin differed. Assay used: immunoSEQ multiplex PCR; TCRdb lists only in-frame clones, some missing. The sample yields approximately 21,000 clones, about 64% seen once. Specimen: peripheral blood mononuclear cells (PBMCs), collected at baseline. The receptors originated from a human donor with classical Hodgkin lymphoma.

This clone appeared a single time. The chain couples TRBV6-5 to TRBJ1-1; 7 bases are a match to TRBD1. The V gene end was trimmed by 8 bases and the J gene end by 2 bases; junction bases not matched to a gene: 2. The V gene's germline CDR1 is MNHEY and CDR2 SVGAGI. This CDR3 comprises 12 residues. CDR3 sequence (DNA): TGTGCCAGCCACAGGGGCAACACTGAAGCTTTCTTT. It specifies CASHRGNTEAFF.

The chain is built from TRBV6-5 and TRBJ2-2; D might be TRBD1 or TRBD2, each matching 5 bases. The CDR3 spans 15 residues. Germline V gene lookup returns CDR1 MNHEY and CDR2 SVGAGI. The germline V and J ends were trimmed by 6 bases and 5 bases, with 16 bases remaining between them. This CDR3 reads CASRTGIWGTGELFF. The CDR3 nucleotides are TGTGCCAGCAGGACCGGGATTTGGGGGACCGGGGAGCTGTTTTTT.

The chain couples TRBV27 to TRBJ1-1, with 8 bases aligning to TRBD1. The CDR3 is 14 amino acids. Germline assignment: CDR1 MNHEY and CDR2 SMNVEV (reference sequence). J was trimmed by 3 bases and V by 5 bases; bases with no gene match: 5. The CDR3: CASSKDRADTEAFF. CDR3 nucleotides: TGTGCCAGCAGTAAGGACAGGGCGGACACTGAAGCTTTCTTT.

V is TRBV7-9 and J is TRBJ1-2; D uncertain. Per the germline V gene, CDR1 is SEHNR and CDR2 is FQNEAQ (reference sequence). Deletions cut 8 bases from V and 8 bases from J, with 12 bases between. The CDR3 length is 11 residues. The CDR3 DNA sequence: TGTGCCAGCGGCCGGTTCGGCGGCTACACCTTC. As protein: CASGRFGGYTF.

This clone occurred a few times. The chain recombines TRBV28 with TRBJ2-1; 7 bases map to TRBD1. Germline lookup yields CDR1 MDHEN and CDR2 SYDVKM. CDR3 length equals 15 residues. V dropped 1 base and J dropped 4; count of bases not matched to a gene: 4. This CDR3 is CASSLFGQDYNEQFF. CDR3 in DNA: TGTGCCAGCAGTTTATTTGGACAGGATTACAATGAGCAGTTCTTC.

The chain is built from TRBV15 and TRBJ2-1, with TRBD1 matching 8 bases. The CDR3 is made up of 14 amino acids. The germline gives CDR1 LNHNV, CDR2 YYDKDF (reference sequence). V gave up 6 bases and J gave up 2 bases; unmatched junction bases: 3. CDR3 DNA: TGTGCCACCAGTGCGGGACAGGCCTACAATGAGCAGTTCTTC. This translates into CATSAGQAYNEQFF.

This chain joins TRBV5-1 and TRBJ2-1; D is undetermined. V lost 0 bases and J lost 4, with 17 bases in between. This CDR3 contains 17 residues. Germline V gene lookup returns CDR1 SGHRS and CDR2 YFSETQ. CDR3 residues: CASSLDINSLGYNEQFF. In DNA, the CDR3 is TGCGCCAGCAGCTTGGATATCAACTCCCTGGGATACAATGAGCAGTTCTTC.

The chain carries TRBV6-5 and TRBJ1-2; D not resolved. CDR1 and CDR2 (germline): MNHEY, SVGAGI. V lost 2 bases and J 4 bases, leaving 11 bases between the germline ends. The CDR3 consists of 14 residues. The CDR3 DNA follows: TGTGCCAGCAGTTACCCAGGCAACCTCTATGGCTACACCTTC. Translation: CASSYPGNLYGYTF.

This clone appeared a few times. This chain uses TRBV5-1 with TRBJ2-7; 7 bases map to TRBD2. CDR1 and CDR2 (germline): SGHRS, YFSETQ. The CDR3 sequence is 17 residues long. J lost 5 bases, V lost 4 bases, and 18 bases had no gene match. This CDR3 reads CASSIVTSATAGHEQYF. The CDR3 DNA follows: TGCGCCAGCAGCATCGTAACTAGCGCTACAGCGGGCCACGAGCAGTACTTC.

The gene calls are TRBV5-1 and TRBJ2-1; no clear D. V was trimmed by 3 bases and J by 12 bases, leaving 22 bases between them. CDR3 length equals 15 residues. Germline values: CDR1 SGHRS, CDR2 YFSETQ. The CDR3 DNA follows: TGCGCCAGCAGCTCTTGGGGTGGGGTTTACCTAGGGCAGTTCTTC. Translation gives CASSSWGGVYLGQFF.

The rearrangement links TRBV27 to TRBJ1-5; D is perhaps TRBD1 (5 bases). Trimming removed 4 bases at V and 3 bases at J, with 7 bases between. The CDR3 totals 13 residues. CDR1 is MNHEY and CDR2 is SMNVEV in the germline V gene (reference sequence). The DNA of the CDR3 is TGTGCCAGCAGTTCAGGGTACAATCAGCCCCAGCATTTT. Its translation: CASSSGYNQPQHF.

The rearrangement uses TRBV4-1 and TRBJ2-6; D perhaps matches TRBD2 (6 bases). Germline-derived CDR1 and CDR2 are MGHRA and YSYEKL. Trimming took off 4 bases at V and 2 bases at J, with 21 bases between the two ends. This CDR3 comprises 19 residues. The CDR3 coding sequence is TGCGCCAGCAGCCCCGGGGGTGGAGGGAGCCTCCCTGGGGCCAACGTCCTGACTTTC. Protein product: CASSPGGGGSLPGANVLTF.

The rearrangement links TRBV4-3 to TRBJ1-5; D is ambiguous. The V end lost 0 bases, the J end lost 10 bases, and 16 bases lay between the germline ends. In germline, CDR1 is LGHNA, CDR2 YSLEER. The CDR3 extends over 15 amino acids. CDR3 loop: CASSQDNERKGPQHF. DNA of the CDR3: TGCGCCAGCAGCCAAGATAACGAGAGGAAAGGACCCCAGCATTTT.

V gene TRBV7-9 combines with J gene TRBJ2-7; possible D gene TRBD1, 6 bases. This CDR3 has 14 residues. V lost 3 bases and J lost 4, with 13 bases in between. Looked up from germline, CDR1 is SEHNR and CDR2 is FQNEAQ (reference sequence). CDR3 sequence: CASSLAGTTYEQYF. CDR3 sequence (DNA): TGTGCCAGCAGCTTGGCAGGGACAACGTACGAGCAGTACTTC.

The rearrangement links TRBV6-5 to TRBJ1-5; 7 nucleotides align to TRBD1. V dropped 10 bases and J dropped 2; count of bases not matched to a gene: 2. The germline V gene encodes CDR1 MNHEY and CDR2 SVGAGI. The CDR3 contains 12 residues. CDR3 DNA sequence: TGTGCCATCGGACAGGGCAATCAGCCCCAGCATTTT. Its protein is CAIGQGNQPQHF.

The chain uses TRBV20-1 and TRBJ2-7, with unresolved D. V lost 2 bases and J 5 bases, leaving 7 bases between the germline ends. Germline V lookup: CDR1 DFQATT, CDR2 SNEGSKA (reference sequence). There are 11 residues in the CDR3. This CDR3 reads CSARMGNEQYF. DNA for the CDR3: TGCAGTGCTAGAATGGGCAACGAGCAGTACTTC.

The rearrangement joins TRBV19 to TRBJ2-7; D gene uncertain. In germline, CDR1 is LNHDA, CDR2 SQIVND (reference sequence). Trimming took off 3 bases at V and 1 base at J, with 13 bases between the two ends. The CDR3 is 15 residues long. CDR3 coding DNA: TGTGCCAGTAGTATCCTACCCTCCTCATCCTACGAGCAGTACTTC. Its protein product is CASSILPSSSYEQYF.